This T cell receptor beta chain was obtained from a study of beta chain features in type 1 diabetes. Study details: Sorted cells numbering 107,917,701 were examined across all samples. Study findings and constraints: When Type 1 diabetes patients were examined, their TCRB CDR3s proved moderately but significantly shorter in all four CD4+ subsets.

This clone showed up just a few times. Antigen specificity is unknown. This CDR3 region has 15 residues. J lost 9 bases, V lost 6 bases, and 12 bases had no gene match. CDR1 and CDR2 (germline): MNHNS, SASEGT. The authors reverse transcribed all of the isolated RNA, so sequencing captured expressed TCRB transcripts. Naive, central memory and regulatory T cell samples produced a mean of approximately 3.9 million reads. Profiled with immunoSEQ multiplex PCR; TCRdb holds only in-frame clones, not every one. This sample has 500,000 to 850,000 clones, with about 14% found just once. The genes are TRBV6-1 and TRBJ2-1, with 9 bases identical to TRBD1. Sequenced: naive CD4+ T cells from blood. This clonotype originated in a man between 18 and 29 years old with type 1 diabetes. CDR3 residues: CASRNGGQGRAEQFF. The CDR3 DNA reads as TGTGCCAGCAGAAATGGGGGACAGGGTAGGGCTGAGCAGTTCTTC.